A selection of T cell receptor beta chains follows, all from one sample in a study of spatial heterogeneity in lung cancer. MiXCR was run by TCRdb on the 5' RACE reads, yielding one entry per CDR3 protein. This sample has more than 85,000 distinct CDR3 sequences, with approximately 8.5% found just once. Here the sequenced sample was PBMCs, taken at surgery. The receptors were gathered from a male donor with early-stage non-small cell lung cancer. Both conserved end residues are part of each CDR3. D genes are given only for firm matches. Size is omitted from some rows. Given values are once, few, many or a class for expanded clones.

clone_size: many
d_call: TRBD1
j_call: TRBJ2-5
v_call: TRBV5-1
cdr3_nt: TGCGCCAGCAGCTTGGCTGGGACAGATCAAGAGACCCAGTACTTC
cdr3_aa: CASSLAGTDQETQYF

clone_size: many
d_call: -
j_call: TRBJ2-5
v_call: TRBV28
cdr3_nt: TGTGCCAGCACAACTGGTATGGAGACCCAGTACTTC
cdr3_aa: CASTTGMETQYF

clone_size: -
d_call: TRBD1
j_call: TRBJ2-4
v_call: TRBV2
cdr3_nt: TGTGCCAGCACCCGACAGGGGGCTATCATTCAGTACTTC
cdr3_aa: CASTRQGAIIQYF

clone_size: few
d_call: TRBD2
j_call: TRBJ2-1
v_call: TRBV28
cdr3_nt: TGTGCCAGCAGGCCTCGGCTAGCGGGAGGGCCGTCCTACAATGAGCAGTTCTTC
cdr3_aa: CASRPRLAGGPSYNEQFF

clone_size: many
d_call: -
j_call: TRBJ2-2
v_call: TRBV27
cdr3_nt: TGTGCCAGCTGTACCGGGGAGCTGTTTTTT
cdr3_aa: CASCTGELFF

clone_size: few
d_call: -
j_call: TRBJ2-1
v_call: TRBV11-1
cdr3_nt: TGTGCCAGCAGCTTACAATTTAGGAATGAGCAGTTCTTC
cdr3_aa: CASSLQFRNEQFF

clone_size: many
d_call: -
j_call: TRBJ1-2
v_call: TRBV29-1
cdr3_nt: TGCAGCGTTGATAAGGACACCTATGGCTACACCTTC
cdr3_aa: CSVDKDTYGYTF

clone_size: -
d_call: TRBD2
j_call: TRBJ2-7
v_call: TRBV2
cdr3_nt: TGTGCCAGCCTAGCGGGATACGAGCAGTACTTC
cdr3_aa: CASLAGYEQYF

clone_size: many
d_call: TRBD1
j_call: TRBJ1-2
v_call: TRBV4-2
cdr3_nt: TGTGCCAGCAGCCAAGAGGGACAGGGAAGGTATGGCTACACCTTC
cdr3_aa: CASSQEGQGRYGYTF

clone_size: many
d_call: -
j_call: TRBJ2-7
v_call: TRBV30
cdr3_nt: TGTGCCTGGAGTGTGGCTACCTCGGGGGAGCAGTACTTC
cdr3_aa: CAWSVATSGEQYF

clone_size: many
d_call: -
j_call: TRBJ1-1
v_call: TRBV6-5
cdr3_nt: TGTGCCAGCAGTTACAATGGTAGGGACACTGAAGCTTTCTTT
cdr3_aa: CASSYNGRDTEAFF

clone_size: few
d_call: TRBD1
j_call: TRBJ1-5
v_call: TRBV10-1
cdr3_nt: TGCGCCAGCAGTGAGTCCTTCCGGGACAGGGGCGATCAGCCCCAGCATTTT
cdr3_aa: CASSESFRDRGDQPQHF

clone_size: many
d_call: TRBD2
j_call: TRBJ2-1
v_call: TRBV29-1
cdr3_nt: TGCAGCGTTCGCCTTAGCGGGAGGCCCAATGAGCAGTTCTTC
cdr3_aa: CSVRLSGRPNEQFF

clone_size: -
d_call: TRBD1
j_call: TRBJ2-1
v_call: TRBV29-1
cdr3_nt: TGCAGCGCCAGGGACGGGACAGGGACCAATGAGCAGTTCTTC
cdr3_aa: CSARDGTGTNEQFF

clone_size: many
d_call: -
j_call: TRBJ2-4
v_call: TRBV24-1
cdr3_nt: TGTGCCACCAGTGCTCCGGAACAGACAAACATTCAGTACTTC
cdr3_aa: CATSAPEQTNIQYF

clone_size: many
d_call: -
j_call: TRBJ1-4
v_call: TRBV6-5
cdr3_nt: TGTGCCAGCAAAATACGGTCTTCTGAAAAACTGTTTTTT
cdr3_aa: CASKIRSSEKLFF

clone_size: -
d_call: -
j_call: TRBJ2-3
v_call: TRBV10-3
cdr3_nt: TGTGCCACCAAGCGGGTGAGCAGAGCAACGGATACGCAGTATTTT
cdr3_aa: CATKRVSRATDTQYF

clone_size: few
d_call: -
j_call: TRBJ2-4
v_call: TRBV7-8
cdr3_nt: TGTGCCAGCAGCTTGGACCGCGAAAACATTCAGTACTTC
cdr3_aa: CASSLDRENIQYF

clone_size: many
d_call: TRBD2
j_call: TRBJ2-3
v_call: TRBV5-1
cdr3_nt: TGCGCCAGCAGCCTAAGCGGGAGTGGCACAGATACGCAGTATTTT
cdr3_aa: CASSLSGSGTDTQYF

clone_size: -
d_call: TRBD2
j_call: TRBJ2-7
v_call: TRBV20-1
cdr3_nt: TGCAGTGCTGCCGGGACTAGCTCCTACGAGCAGTACTTC
cdr3_aa: CSAAGTSSYEQYF

clone_size: -
d_call: -
j_call: TRBJ1-3
v_call: TRBV3-1
cdr3_nt: TGTGCCAGCAGCCAGGGATCTGGAAACACCATATATTTT
cdr3_aa: CASSQGSGNTIYF

clone_size: few
d_call: -
j_call: TRBJ1-5
v_call: TRBV2
cdr3_nt: TGTGCCAGCAGTCTCACAGGGCTGCCCCAGCATTTT
cdr3_aa: CASSLTGLPQHF

clone_size: -
d_call: TRBD2
j_call: TRBJ2-1
v_call: TRBV11-2
cdr3_nt: TGTGCCAGCCTATCTTCGGGAGGGAACAATGAGCAGTTCTTC
cdr3_aa: CASLSSGGNNEQFF

clone_size: few
d_call: TRBD1
j_call: TRBJ1-2
v_call: TRBV20-1
cdr3_nt: TGCAGTGCTTATTCAGGGGGAGGCTATGGCTACACCTTC
cdr3_aa: CSAYSGGGYGYTF

clone_size: few
d_call: -
j_call: TRBJ2-5
v_call: TRBV29-1
cdr3_nt: TGCAGCGCCGAGGGGGGAGGTACAGAGACCCAGTACTTC
cdr3_aa: CSAEGGGTETQYF

clone_size: many
d_call: -
j_call: TRBJ2-5
v_call: TRBV18
cdr3_nt: TGTGCCAGCTCATCCCTATCGGACTCCCAAGAGACCCAGTACTTC
cdr3_aa: CASSSLSDSQETQYF

clone_size: few
d_call: TRBD1
j_call: TRBJ1-5
v_call: TRBV19
cdr3_nt: TGTGCCAGTAGTTCGACAGGGGCTACCTATCAGCCCCAGCATTTT
cdr3_aa: CASSSTGATYQPQHF

clone_size: many
d_call: TRBD1
j_call: TRBJ1-6
v_call: TRBV11-2
cdr3_nt: TGTGCCAGCAGCTTCGGACAGGAGAATTCACCCCTCCACTTT
cdr3_aa: CASSFGQENSPLHF

clone_size: medium-sized
d_call: -
j_call: TRBJ2-1
v_call: TRBV3-1
cdr3_nt: TGTGCCAGCAGCCAAGACGAGACAGGCTCCTACAATGAGCAGTTCTTC
cdr3_aa: CASSQDETGSYNEQFF

clone_size: -
d_call: -
j_call: TRBJ2-3
v_call: TRBV5-1
cdr3_nt: TGCGCCAGTCTTCGTTCCGGGCTCGTCACAGATACGCAGTATTTT
cdr3_aa: CASLRSGLVTDTQYF

clone_size: many
d_call: TRBD1
j_call: TRBJ1-5
v_call: TRBV24-1
cdr3_nt: TGTGCCACCAGTGATCGAACAGGGGCCGGTCAGCCCCAGCATTTT
cdr3_aa: CATSDRTGAGQPQHF

clone_size: many
d_call: -
j_call: TRBJ1-1
v_call: TRBV19
cdr3_nt: TGTGCCAGTAGTTGGAAGGGTGACACTGAAGCTTTCTTT
cdr3_aa: CASSWKGDTEAFF

clone_size: -
d_call: -
j_call: TRBJ1-6
v_call: TRBV25-1
cdr3_nt: TGTGCCAGCAGTGAATGGGGGAATTCACCCCTCCACTTT
cdr3_aa: CASSEWGNSPLHF

clone_size: -
d_call: -
j_call: TRBJ2-2
v_call: TRBV28
cdr3_nt: TGTGCCACCGGACACAGCGAAAAGTCCGGGGAGCTGTTTTTT
cdr3_aa: CATGHSEKSGELFF

clone_size: few
d_call: -
j_call: TRBJ2-7
v_call: TRBV2
cdr3_nt: TGTGCCAGCAGGGAGGCAACGACCTACGAGCAGTACTTC
cdr3_aa: CASREATTYEQYF